The following is a T cell receptor beta chain sequence with its context. The data belong to a study of blood T cell repertoires in COVID-19. In the study overall: Sample material is recorded as cDNA or gDNA derived from T cells, B-cell-depleted T cells, or PBMCs.

Seattle's cohort entered during active infection and was followed longitudinally. In the original analysis: Estimation of nucleated cell counts relied on the amplification of reference gene primers. Method: immunoSEQ multiplex PCR; TCRdb's copy keeps in-frame clones and lacks some. The DNA gave D and trimming, while V, J and clone size come from that table. Of more than 350,000 clones in the sample, more than 80% were seen once. This CDR3 comprises 15 residues. Trimming took 4 bases from V and 4 from J; bases not matched to a gene: 2. The germline gives CDR1 SGHDN, CDR2 FVKESK. V and J are TRBV14 and TRBJ2-3; TRBD2 agrees at 13 bases. The source is a woman aged 30 to 39 with COVID-19, enrolled during active disease. Sequencing was performed on peripheral blood. The CDR3 region has the DNA TGTGCCAGCAGCCGGACTAGCGGGAGAGCAGATACGCAGTATTTT. It yields the protein CASSRTSGRADTQYF.